A selection of T cell receptor beta chains follows, all from one sample in a study of blood T cell repertoires in COVID-19. Sequencing used immunoSEQ multiplex PCR; TCRdb keeps in-frame clones, though not all of them. Among some 110,000 clones listed, roughly 76% were seen once. Source material: peripheral blood. All receptors come from a woman in her seventies with acute or convalescent COVID-19. Each CDR3 is given without its conserved first and last residue.

CDR3,V,length
ASRSQDSSYEQY,TRBV19,12
ASKSNELHTEAF,TRBV2,12
ASSYERTGGQETQY,TRBV6-2/TRBV6-3,14
ASSTGHILNTGELF,TRBV5-4,14
ASSLAAGGTEAF,TRBV5-1,12
ASSQEGQTSSYEQY,TRBV3-1/TRBV3-2,14
ASSVGNQGDTQY,TRBV10-1,12
ASSLGQGLFMNTEAF,TRBV5-4,15
ASSADGQGGYNSPLH,TRBV5-1,15
ARSLGFRGTPLPQH,TRBV5-3,14
ASSSQGNYGYT,TRBV7-2,11
ASSPWDRGAYEQY,TRBV11-1,13
ASPRDRLNTEAF,TRBV21-1,12
ASKLDSTSTDTQY,TRBV2,13
ASSQEARQFNQPQH,TRBV4-3,14
ASRLLTENTEAF,TRBV5-1,12
ASSERSRRLNTQY,TRBV2,13
ASSVDSDQPQH,TRBV5-1,11
ATESQSNQPQH,TRBV24-1,11
ASGAAGTSTADTQY,TRBV27,14
ASRSGTVDEQF,TRBV6-5,11
ASSPSGDQRTDTQY,TRBV18,14
ASSVAGGYGYT,TRBV10-2,11
ASSMKAGWGDTQY,TRBV19,13
ASSFETDTDTQY,TRBV5-1,12